This is a list of T cell receptor beta chains from one sample in a study of T cells expressing NK-cell markers. Reprocessing the 5' RACE reads, TCRdb reports a single entry for every CDR3 protein and omits DNA. The sample data list 500,000 to 600,000 distinct CDR3 sequences. Sequencing used blood T cells: a sorted CD56 or NKG2C T cell subset, CD4+ or CD8+ T cells, or bulk PBMC T cells (not recorded which). Source of these receptors: a man aged 18 to 29 in good health. Each CDR3 is given with its conserved first and last residue.

>TRBJ1-2|TRBV12-3/TRBV12-4
CASSSPTGSYGYTF
>TRBJ1-6|TRBV2
CASSEDRGRNSPLHF
>TRBJ2-3|TRBV9
CASSPRGDRELDTQYF
>TRBJ2-1|TRBV15
CATSRDLTQGNEQFF
>TRBJ1-1|TRBV12-3/TRBV12-4
CASSRPKDARGGGTEAFF
>TRBJ2-7|TRBV28
CACEMGLAVNEQYF
>TRBJ2-7|TRBV18
CASSRGGLAEPPYEQYF
>TRBJ1-1|TRBV7-8
CASSPWTGMEAFF
>TRBJ2-1|TRBV29-1
CSVVNGRGEQFF
>TRBJ2-1|TRBV20-1
CSARVGLLQFF
>TRBJ1-5|TRBV6-9
CATQGWQPQHF
>TRBJ2-6|TRBV24-1
CATSDLPQTSGANVLTF
>TRBJ1-5|TRBV7-8
CASSLTRNQPQHF
>TRBJ2-3|TRBV4-2
CASSQDLNTQYF
>TRBJ2-1|TRBV29-1
CSVKTGYAEQFF
>TRBJ2-2|TRBV10-3
CAIRPGGGGELFF
>TRBJ1-5|TRBV20-1
CSATRGRYNQPQHF
>TRBJ2-5|TRBV5-1
CASSPLGRQQETQYF
>TRBJ2-3|TRBV4-2
CASSQDASGSLADTQYF
>TRBJ2-1|TRBV28
CASSTERKEQFF
>TRBJ2-7|TRBV15
CATRLTGGQDEQYF
>TRBJ2-4|TRBV20-1
CSAGEENRGIQYF
>TRBJ2-3|TRBV5-1
CASSLQGGGTDTQYF
>TRBJ1-6|TRBV5-1
CASSLGTGGESPLHF
>TRBJ1-1|TRBV12-3/TRBV12-4
CASSYRSGFVEAFF
>TRBJ2-2|TRBV27
CASSSNLFQNTGELFF
>TRBJ2-5|TRBV20-1
CSARGLNHRESVGETQYF
>TRBJ2-7|TRBV12-3/TRBV12-4
CASSLAGTEQYF
>TRBJ1-4|TRBV2
CASTDLGEKLFF
>TRBJ2-3|TRBV2
CAGQDRGTQYF
>TRBJ1-5|TRBV20-1
CSATSGRDNQPQHF
>TRBJ1-1|TRBV5-1
CASRRDPIEAFF
>TRBJ1-1|TRBV20-1
CSALLGGVNTEAFF
>TRBJ2-7|TRBV5-1
CASSSPGGHPYEQYF
>TRBJ2-1|TRBV27
CASSLGTASRNEQFF
>TRBJ2-1|TRBV7-2
CASSAGVNEQFF
>TRBJ1-1|TRBV29-1
CSVAAGGSEAFF
>TRBJ1-5|TRBV12-3/TRBV12-4
CASSPPRGRRHF
>TRBJ2-3|TRBV28
CASSLLYDTQYF
>TRBJ1-2|TRBV20-1
CSAPRGRGYGYTF
>TRBJ1-5|TRBV15
CATSGAGQIQPQHF
>TRBJ1-2|TRBV6-1
CASSEPSRGPYGYTF